This T cell receptor (beta chain) derives from a study of blood T cell repertoires in COVID-19. Across the study: The origin of the acute and convalescent COVID-19 samples was the United States, Italy and Spain. T cells, B-cell-depleted T cells, or PBMCs supplied cDNA or gDNA.

CDR3 size: 18 residues. CDR1 is MGHDK, CDR2 SYGVNS, per germline. V gave up 5 bases and J gave up 3 bases; unmatched junction bases: 16. In the authors' methods: Scientists estimated how many nucleated cells there were by amplifying reference gene primers. Generated by immunoSEQ multiplex PCR, the TCRdb table keeps only in-frame clones and is missing some. Clone size and the V and J calls come from that table; the DNA yielded D and trimming. In the table there are over 75,000 clones, around four fifths of which are singletons. The sequence was collected from a man aged 70-80 years with acute or convalescent COVID-19. Sequencing input: peripheral blood. V gene TRBV25-1 combines with J gene TRBJ1-2, with 9 bases aligning to TRBD1. The CDR3 spells CASSPWDREVARYYGYTF. In DNA, the CDR3 is TGTGCCAGCAGTCCTTGGGACAGGGAGGTTGCTCGCTACTATGGCTACACCTTC.